This passage covers 8 T cell receptor beta chains from one sample sequenced in a study of blood T cell repertoires in COVID-19. Data came from immunoSEQ multiplex PCR; TCRdb stores just in-frame clones and leaves some out. The sample holds approximately 260,000 clones, 87% seen once. Specimen: PBMCs or T cells enriched from blood (not recorded which). These receptors all stem from a woman aged 25 to 39 with acute COVID-19.

The J gene is TRBJ2-7, the V gene TRBV28, with 11 bases identical to TRBD1. V gave up 5 bases and J gave up 6 bases; unmatched junction bases: 15. The CDR3 is made up of 17 amino acids. In germline, CDR1 is MDHEN, CDR2 SYDVKM. CDR3 nucleotide sequence: TGTGCCAGCAGTACGACCGAGGACAGGGGGCGGGCGGGCGAGCAGTACTTC. Translating gives CASSTTEDRGRAGEQYF. The full variable domain, rest sourced from reference TRBV28 and TRBJ2-7, is DVKVTQSSRYLVKRTGEKVFLECVQDMDHENMFWYRQDPGLGLRLIYFSYDVKMKEKGDIPEGYSVSREKKERFSLILESASTNQTSMYLCASSTTEDRGRAGEQYFGPGTRLTVT.

V gene TRBV5-4 combines with J gene TRBJ2-3, with 14 bases identical to TRBD2. The CDR3 is 16 amino acids. The trim removed 3 bases at V and 7 bases at J, leaving 7 bases unmatched. Looked up from germline, CDR1 is SGHNT and CDR2 is YYREEE (reference sequence). CDR3 sequence reads: CASSSEGTSGSYTQYF. The DNA of the CDR3 is TGTGCCAGCAGCTCGGAGGGGACTAGCGGGAGTTATACGCAGTATTTT.

The rearrangement links TRBV2 to TRBJ2-5; D might be TRBD2 (7 bases). This CDR3 is 14 amino acids long. Deletions cut 6 bases from V and 5 bases from J, with 16 bases between. Looked up from germline, CDR1 is SNHLY and CDR2 is FYNNEI. The DNA of the CDR3 is TGTGCCAGCAGGAAGGGGGGGATTGGGGAGACCCAGTACTTC. As protein: CASRKGGIGETQYF.

This clone appeared once. V usage is TRBV12-5 and J usage is TRBJ2-7, with 7 bases lining up with TRBD1. V gave up 4 bases and J gave up 0 bases; unmatched junction bases: 6. This CDR3 is built from 15 residues. Germline CDR1 reads LGHNT; CDR2 reads FRNRAP. CDR3: CASGSAGGSSYEQYF. The CDR3 DNA sequence: TGTGCTAGTGGTTCGGCAGGGGGAAGCTCCTACGAGCAGTACTTC.

The sample holds one count of this clone. This chain connects TRBV7-9 to TRBJ1-6; unclear D gene. The CDR3 spans 12 residues. Trimming left V 5 bases short and J 5 bases short, with 4 bases between. Germline V gene data show CDR1 as SEHNR and CDR2 as FQNEAQ (reference sequence). CDR3 coding DNA: TGTGCCAGCAGCCTCGATAATTCACCCCTCCACTTT. It yields the protein CASSLDNSPLHF.

The chain recombines TRBV2 with TRBJ2-3, with a tentative D call TRBD2 (5 bases). The V end lost 6 bases, the J end lost 7 bases, and 20 bases lay between the germline ends. Germline CDR1 SNHLY, CDR2 FYNNEI. CDR3 length: 15 amino acids. For the CDR3, the DNA is TGTGCCAGCAGGAAGGACTTAACCCTGGGAAATACGCAGTATTTT. Its protein product is CASRKDLTLGNTQYF.

The chain joins TRBV4-1 to TRBJ2-1; 13 positions match TRBD2. This CDR3 region has 18 residues. Trimming removed 1 base from V and 4 bases from J; junction bases left unmatched: 7. Germline V gene sequence: CDR1 MGHRA, CDR2 YSYEKL. The CDR3 nucleotides read TGCGCCAGCAGCCAAGTACTAGCGGGAGGGCCGGGTTACAATGAGCAGTTCTTC. Amino acid sequence: CASSQVLAGGPGYNEQFF.

The chain uses TRBV10-3 and TRBJ1-1; D not certain. CDR1 and CDR2 from the germline V gene are ENHRY and SYGVKD. This CDR3 is 14 amino acids long. The V end was cut by 0 bases, the J end by 6 bases, with 11 bases between. The CDR3 is CAISESSGSPEAFF. The CDR3 region has the DNA TGTGCCATCAGTGAGTCGTCGGGGTCCCCTGAAGCTTTCTTT.